This TCR beta chain was captured in a study of OX40 agonist ivuxolimab in advanced cancers. The wider study: Among those enrolled, mean age was 60 years (range roughly 20 to 80) and approximately 80% were male. Having had anti-PD-1, anti-PD-L1 or anti-CTLA-4 therapy before was allowed, and roughly 38% had some.

Losses at the gene ends were 1 base for V and 5 bases for J; bases not matched to a gene: 2. The CDR3 totals 14 residues. The germline V gene has CDR1 SGHNT and CDR2 YYREEE (reference sequence). Method: immunoSEQ multiplex PCR; TCRdb's copy keeps in-frame clones and lacks some. The sample lists 85,000 to 100,000 clones; approximately 94% were seen once. On this clone: The antigen remains undetermined.

Study-wide results and caveats: Relative to CD4+ cells, CD8+ T cells on average had more expanded clones. At doses 0.1 to 3.0 mg/kg, CD4+ and CD8+ clones expanded.

The receptor comes from an adult with an advanced solid tumor such as melanoma, head and neck, liver or kidney cancer. The material was CD4+ or CD8+ T cells sorted from blood, obtained in a trial of the OX40 agonist ivuxolimab. The rearrangement uses TRBV5-4 and TRBJ2-2; 7 bases line up with TRBD2. CDR3 amino acids: CASSLIGGTGELFF. Written as DNA, the CDR3 is TGTGCCAGCAGCTTGATCGGGGGGACCGGGGAGCTGTTTTTT.